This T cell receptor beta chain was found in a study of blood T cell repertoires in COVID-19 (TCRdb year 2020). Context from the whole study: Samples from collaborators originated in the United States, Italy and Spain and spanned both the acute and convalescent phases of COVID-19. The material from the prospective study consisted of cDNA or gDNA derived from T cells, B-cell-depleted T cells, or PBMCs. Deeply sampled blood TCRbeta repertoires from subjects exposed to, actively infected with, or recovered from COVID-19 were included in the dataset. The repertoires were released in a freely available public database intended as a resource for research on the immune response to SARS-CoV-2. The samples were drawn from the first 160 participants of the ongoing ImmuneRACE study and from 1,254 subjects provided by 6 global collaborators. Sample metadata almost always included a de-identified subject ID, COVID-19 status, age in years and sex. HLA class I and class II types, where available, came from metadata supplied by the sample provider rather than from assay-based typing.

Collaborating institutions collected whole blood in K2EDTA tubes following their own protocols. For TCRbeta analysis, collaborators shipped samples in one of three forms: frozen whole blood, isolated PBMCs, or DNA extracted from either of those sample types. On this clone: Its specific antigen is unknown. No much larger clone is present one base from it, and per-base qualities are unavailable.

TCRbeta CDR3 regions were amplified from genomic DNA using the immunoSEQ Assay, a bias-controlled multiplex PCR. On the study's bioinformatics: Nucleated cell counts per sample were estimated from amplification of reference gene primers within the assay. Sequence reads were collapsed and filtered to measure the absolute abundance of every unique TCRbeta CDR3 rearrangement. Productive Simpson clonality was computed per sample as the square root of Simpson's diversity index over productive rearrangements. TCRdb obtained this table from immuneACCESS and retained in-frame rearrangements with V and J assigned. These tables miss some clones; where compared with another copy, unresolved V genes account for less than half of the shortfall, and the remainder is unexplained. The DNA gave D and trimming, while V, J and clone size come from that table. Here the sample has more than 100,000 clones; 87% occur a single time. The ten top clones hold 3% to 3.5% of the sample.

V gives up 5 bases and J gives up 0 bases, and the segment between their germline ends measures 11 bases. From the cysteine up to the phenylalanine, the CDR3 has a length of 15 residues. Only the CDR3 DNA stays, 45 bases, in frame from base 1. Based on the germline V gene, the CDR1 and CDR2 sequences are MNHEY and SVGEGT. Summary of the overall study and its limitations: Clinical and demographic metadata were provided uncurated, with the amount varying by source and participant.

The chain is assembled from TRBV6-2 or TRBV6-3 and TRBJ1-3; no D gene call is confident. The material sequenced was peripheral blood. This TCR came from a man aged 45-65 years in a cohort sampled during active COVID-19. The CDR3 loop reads CASSTDGSSGNTIYF. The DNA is TGTGCCAGCAGTACAGACGGAAGCTCTGGAAACACCATATATTTT.